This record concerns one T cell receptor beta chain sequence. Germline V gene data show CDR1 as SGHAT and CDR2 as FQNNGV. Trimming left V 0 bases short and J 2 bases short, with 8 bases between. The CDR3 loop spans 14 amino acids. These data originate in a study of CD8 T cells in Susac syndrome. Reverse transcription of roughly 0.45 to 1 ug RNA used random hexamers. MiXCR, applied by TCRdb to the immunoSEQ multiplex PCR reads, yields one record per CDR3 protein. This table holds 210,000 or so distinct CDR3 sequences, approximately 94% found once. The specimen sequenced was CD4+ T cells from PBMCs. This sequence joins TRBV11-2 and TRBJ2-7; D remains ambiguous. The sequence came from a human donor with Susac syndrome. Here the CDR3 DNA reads TGTGCCAGCAGCTTAGAGGCACAGACCTACGAGCAGTACTTC. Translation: CASSLEAQTYEQYF.